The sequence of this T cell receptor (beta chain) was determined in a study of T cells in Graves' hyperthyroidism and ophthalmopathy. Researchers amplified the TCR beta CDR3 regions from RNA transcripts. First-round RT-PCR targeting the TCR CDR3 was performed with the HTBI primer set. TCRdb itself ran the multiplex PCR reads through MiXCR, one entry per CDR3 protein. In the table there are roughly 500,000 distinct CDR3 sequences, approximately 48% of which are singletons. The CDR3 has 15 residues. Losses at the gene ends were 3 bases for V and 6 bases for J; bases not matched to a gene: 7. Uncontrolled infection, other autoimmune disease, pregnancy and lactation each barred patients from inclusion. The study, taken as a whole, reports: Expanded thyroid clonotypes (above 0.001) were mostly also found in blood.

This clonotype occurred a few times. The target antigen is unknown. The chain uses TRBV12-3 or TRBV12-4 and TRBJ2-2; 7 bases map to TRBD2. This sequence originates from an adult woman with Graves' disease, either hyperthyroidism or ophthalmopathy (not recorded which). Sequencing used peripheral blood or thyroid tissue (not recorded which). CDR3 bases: TGTGCCAGCAGTTTGGGCGGGAGTTCCGCCGGGGAGCTGTTTTTT. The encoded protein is CASSLGGSSAGELFF.